These 12 T cell receptor beta chains were all obtained from the same sample, sequenced in a study of cytomegalovirus exposure and HLA in healthy donors. The study ran its PCR with 60 Vbeta and 13 Jbeta primers. Libraries were prepared by immunoSEQ multiplex PCR; TCRdb keeps only in-frame clonotypes and omits some of them. Of 100,000 to 120,000 clones listed, around 73% are singletons. Specimen: PBMCs. The receptor source for this set is a woman under 40 in good health and CMV-seropositive.

The genes are TRBV14 and TRBJ1-4; D uncertain. Trimming took 0 bases from V and 5 from J, leaving 10 bases between them. From germline, CDR1 is SGHDN and CDR2 FVKESK. CDR3 length: 15 amino acids. Here the CDR3 reads CASSQEHPGNEKLFF. The CDR3 coding sequence is TGTGCCAGCAGCCAAGAACATCCGGGAAATGAAAAACTGTTTTTT.

This clone was observed a handful of times. The gene calls are TRBV2 and TRBJ2-1; 10 bases fit TRBD2. V was pared by 6 bases and J by 2 bases, with 4 bases of the junction left unmatched. Germline CDR1 and CDR2: SNHLY and FYNNEI. The CDR3 is made up of 15 amino acids. Here the CDR3 reads CASSASGGAYNEQFF. In nucleotides, the CDR3 is TGTGCCAGCAGCGCGAGCGGGGGGGCCTACAATGAGCAGTTCTTC.

As regards this clone: Other DNA variants within this sample encode the same CDR3. This rearrangement joins TRBV7-9 to TRBJ1-1, with D unresolved. Between the trimmed V and J ends, which lost 3 bases and 3 bases, there was a span of 5 bases. The CDR3 is made up of 12 amino acids. Germline V lookup: CDR1 SEHNR, CDR2 FQNEAQ (reference sequence). DNA of the CDR3: TGTGCCAGCAGCTTTTCAGACACTGAAGCTTTCTTT. Protein: CASSFSDTEAFF.

The CDR3 DNA reads as TGCGCCAGCAGTGTAGACTCTGGAAACACCATATATTTT. Residues: CASSVDSGNTIYF. The chain links TRBV5-1 to TRBJ1-3, with D unresolved. V shed 5 bases and J shed 0 bases, with 6 bases lying between them. Germline V gives CDR1 SGHRS, CDR2 YFSETQ. CDR3 length: 13 amino acids.

Concerning this clone itself: The DNA is omitted, as the CDR3 cannot be located on it reliably, and the CDR3 follows TCRdb's listing. The gene calls are TRBV6-5 and TRBJ1-1. Germline V CDR1 and CDR2: MNHEY, SVGAGI. The CDR3 is 12 residues long, ends included. CDR3 loop: CASILGGTEAFF.

The chain has TRBV7-9 and TRBJ2-1; D might be TRBD2 (7 bases). The CDR3 consists of 17 residues. From germline, CDR1 is SEHNR and CDR2 FQNEAQ (reference sequence). Trimming took off 1 base at V and 8 bases at J, with 21 bases between the two ends. The CDR3 DNA follows: TGTGCCAGCAGCTTAGGAGATCTCGGGGGGCGAAGGGATGAGCAGTTCTTC. It specifies CASSLGDLGGRRDEQFF.

This chain links TRBV30 with TRBJ2-1; tentatively, D is TRBD2 (6 bases). Trimming shortened V by 3 bases and J by 0 bases, and 18 bases separated the two germline ends. The CDR3 loop spans 17 amino acids. Germline V gene sequence: CDR1 GTSNPN, CDR2 SVGIG (reference sequence). CDR3 sequence (DNA): TGTGCCTGGAGAGGTGGGACTTCTCCGAGCTCCTACAATGAGCAGTTCTTC. Translated: CAWRGGTSPSSYNEQFF.

The chain employs TRBV15 and TRBJ2-2; D is perhaps TRBD1 (5 bases). Germline lookup yields CDR1 LNHNV and CDR2 YYDKDF (reference sequence). There are 16 residues in the CDR3. V was cut by 5 bases and J by 0 bases, with 13 bases left in between. The CDR3: CATSDHRFANTGELFF. In DNA, the CDR3 is TGTGCCACCAGCGATCACAGGTTCGCGAACACCGGGGAGCTGTTTTTT.

This chain joins TRBV9 and TRBJ1-2; 8 positions match TRBD1. From germline, CDR1 is SGDLS and CDR2 YYNGEE. V shed 1 base, J shed 5 bases, and the junction held 4 bases outside the gene matches. The CDR3 extends over 14 amino acids. The CDR3 sequence is CASSVSGTGYGYTF. CDR3 coding DNA: TGTGCCAGCAGCGTATCCGGGACAGGTTATGGCTACACCTTC.

The chain links TRBV7-9 to TRBJ1-1; 9 bases are a match to TRBD1. The CDR3 runs 14 residues. Germline assignment: CDR1 SEHNR and CDR2 FQNEAQ (reference sequence). J gave up 7 bases and V 4 bases, and 7 bases lay outside the gene matches. Here the CDR3 reads CASSSRTGDIEAFF. In nucleotides, the CDR3 is TGTGCCAGCAGCTCACGGACAGGGGACATTGAAGCTTTCTTT.

As to this clone: The junction departs from germline at one end; a sequencing error may be responsible. The J gene is TRBJ2-3, the V gene TRBV5-1; 8 nucleotides line up with TRBD2. This CDR3 contains 15 residues. The germline V gene has CDR1 SGHRS and CDR2 YFSETQ. The CDR3 DNA reads as TGCACCAGCAGTGACACGGGGGGGACGACAGATACGCAGTATTTT. This codes for CTSSDTGGTTDTQYF.

V and J are TRBV4-1 and TRBJ1-2; the D gene is possibly TRBD1 (6 bases). The CDR3 is 15 amino acids. The V gene lost 1 base and the J gene lost 8 bases, with 17 bases spanning the gap. Germline CDR1 MGHRA, CDR2 YSYEKL. The CDR3 reads CASSQVRGAGEGYTF. DNA for the CDR3: TGCGCCAGCAGCCAAGTAAGGGGGGCGGGAGAAGGCTACACCTTC.